The entry that follows covers one T cell receptor (beta chain) sequence. The CDR3 has 13 amino acids. The V gene end was trimmed by 11 bases and the J gene end by 3 bases; junction bases not matched to a gene: 6. CDR1 ENHRY and CDR2 SYGVKD come from the germline V gene. In the study's own analysis: The assay estimated nucleated cells by amplifying reference gene primers. Generated by immunoSEQ multiplex PCR, the TCRdb table keeps only in-frame clones and is missing some. V and J calls and clone size are as listed in that table; D and trimming were resolved from the DNA. Of about 130,000 clones listed, about 89% were seen once; the top ten hold over 9.5%. This record comes from a study of blood T cell repertoires in COVID-19. The Seattle site enrolled patients during active infection and followed them longitudinally.

This sequence joins TRBV10-3 and TRBJ1-1, with 10 nucleotides matching TRBD1. The sample was peripheral blood. The source is a woman in her 70s with COVID-19, enrolled during active disease. The CDR3 DNA sequence: TGTGCCGTCGACAGGGGGCGCGACACTGAAGCTTTCTTT. It is translated as CAVDRGRDTEAFF.